A selection of T cell receptor beta chains follows, all from one sample in a study of OX40 agonist ivuxolimab in advanced cancers. Assay: immunoSEQ multiplex PCR; the TCRdb copy retains only in-frame clones and omits some. In the table there are about 74,000 clones, about 80% of which are singletons. Specimen: CD4+ or CD8+ T cells sorted from blood, collected in a trial of the OX40 agonist ivuxolimab. These receptors all stem from an adult with an advanced solid tumor such as melanoma, head and neck, liver or kidney cancer. The CDR3 runs from the conserved cysteine through the conserved F or W. A D gene is named only where the DNA matches it firmly. Part of the rows lack a size; the others show once, few, many or a class for expanded clones.

v_call	d_call	clone_size	j_call	cdr3_aa	cdr3_nt
TRBV5-6	-	-	TRBJ1-1	CASSSGGHTEAFF	TGTGCCAGCAGCTCCGGGGGGCACACTGAAGCTTTCTTT
TRBV5-4	TRBD1	-	TRBJ2-3	CASSLGAAGGDTQYF	TGTGCCAGCAGCTTGGGTGCGGCAGGGGGAGATACGCAGTATTTT
TRBV5-4	-	-	TRBJ2-5	CASSLASTEETQYF	TGTGCCAGCAGCTTGGCCTCGACGGAAGAGACCCAGTACTTC
TRBV11-3	-	-	TRBJ2-3	CASSSPGRSTDTQYF	TGTGCCAGCAGCTCGCCGGGCAGGAGCACAGATACGCAGTATTTT
TRBV5-1	-	-	TRBJ1-1	CASSSGEAEAFF	TGCGCCAGCAGTTCCGGGGAGGCTGAAGCTTTCTTT
TRBV7-9	-	-	TRBJ1-3	CASRPGTAKPSGNTIYF	TGTGCCAGCAGACCAGGGACCGCCAAGCCCTCTGGAAACACCATATATTTT
TRBV28	-	-	TRBJ2-7	CASRMVGSHEQYF	TGTGCCAGCAGAATGGTGGGGTCCCACGAGCAGTACTTC
TRBV19	-	once	TRBJ2-7	CASSISHLGSYEQYF	TGTGCCAGTAGTATCTCACATCTAGGATCCTACGAGCAGTACTTC
TRBV28	TRBD1	-	TRBJ2-7	CASRAGTGGAWVYEQYF	TGTGCCAGCAGGGCCGGGACAGGGGGCGCGTGGGTCTACGAGCAGTACTTC
TRBV10-2	-	-	TRBJ1-5	CASSESLNQPQHF	TGCGCCAGCAGTGAGTCGTTAAATCAGCCCCAGCATTTT
TRBV7-2	-	-	TRBJ2-1	CASSSNEQFF	TGTGCCAGCAGCTCCAATGAGCAGTTCTTC
TRBV11-3	-	-	TRBJ1-1	CASSLDSANTEAFF	TGTGCCAGCAGCTTAGATTCAGCGAACACTGAAGCTTTCTTT